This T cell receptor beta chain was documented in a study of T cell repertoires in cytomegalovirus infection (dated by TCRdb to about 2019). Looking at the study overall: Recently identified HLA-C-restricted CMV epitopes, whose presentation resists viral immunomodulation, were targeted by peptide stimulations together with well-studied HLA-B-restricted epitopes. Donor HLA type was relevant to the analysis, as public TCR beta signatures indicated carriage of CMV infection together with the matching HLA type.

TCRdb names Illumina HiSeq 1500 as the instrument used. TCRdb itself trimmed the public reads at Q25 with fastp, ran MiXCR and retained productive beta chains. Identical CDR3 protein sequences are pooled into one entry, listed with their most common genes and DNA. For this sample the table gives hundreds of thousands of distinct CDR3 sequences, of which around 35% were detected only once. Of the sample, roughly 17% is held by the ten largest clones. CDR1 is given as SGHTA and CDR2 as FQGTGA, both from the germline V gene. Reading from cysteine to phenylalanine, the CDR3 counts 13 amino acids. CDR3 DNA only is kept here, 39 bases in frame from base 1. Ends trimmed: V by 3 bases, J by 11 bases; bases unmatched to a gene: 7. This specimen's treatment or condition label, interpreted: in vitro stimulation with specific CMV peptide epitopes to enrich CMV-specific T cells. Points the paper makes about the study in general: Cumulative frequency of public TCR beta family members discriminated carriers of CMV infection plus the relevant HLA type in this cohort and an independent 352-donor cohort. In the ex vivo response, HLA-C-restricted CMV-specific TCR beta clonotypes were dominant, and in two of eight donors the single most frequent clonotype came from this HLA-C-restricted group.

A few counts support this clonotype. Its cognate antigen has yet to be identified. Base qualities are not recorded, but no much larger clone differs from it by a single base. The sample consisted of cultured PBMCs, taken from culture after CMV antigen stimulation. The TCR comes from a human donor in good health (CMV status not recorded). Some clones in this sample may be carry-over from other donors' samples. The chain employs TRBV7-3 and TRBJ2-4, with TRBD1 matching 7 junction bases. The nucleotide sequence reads TGTGCCAGCAGCTTTGCGAGACAGGGCCTTCAGTACTTC. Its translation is CASSFARQGLQYF.